The sequence of this T cell receptor beta chain was determined in a study of regulatory T cells in long-lasting Graves disease. Building the TCR beta libraries relied on iRepertoire HTBI primers, and CDR3 regions underwent Arm-PCR. Per the study methods: Across the samples, identification revealed about 62 TRBV and 12 to 15 TRBJ segments. TCRdb reprocessed the multiplex PCR reads with MiXCR, giving one entry per CDR3 protein. Here the V and J calls rest on TCRdb's processing, not on the authors' analysis. The sample holds 400,000 to 600,000 distinct CDR3 sequences, 20% to 25% seen once. Time point reported: persistent/refractory GD, antithyroid drugs over 5 years with positive TRAb. PBMC-derived RNA was used for the TCR library. It was American Thyroid Association guidelines that determined Graves' disease diagnosis. Per germline, CDR1 SGHRS and CDR2 YFSETQ. V was pared by 0 bases and J by 4 bases, with 8 bases between. The CDR3 runs 14 residues.

This clonotype has just a few counts. This sequence was found in a female donor with Graves disease. The rearrangement joins TRBV5-1 to TRBJ1-5; D gene unclear. Sequences were derived from peripheral blood mononuclear cells (PBMCs), sampled when the disease was refractory, from a patient treated with antithyroid drugs. CDR3 sequence: CASSLVPGNQPQHF. Here the CDR3 DNA reads TGCGCCAGCAGCTTGGTCCCAGGTAATCAGCCCCAGCATTTT.